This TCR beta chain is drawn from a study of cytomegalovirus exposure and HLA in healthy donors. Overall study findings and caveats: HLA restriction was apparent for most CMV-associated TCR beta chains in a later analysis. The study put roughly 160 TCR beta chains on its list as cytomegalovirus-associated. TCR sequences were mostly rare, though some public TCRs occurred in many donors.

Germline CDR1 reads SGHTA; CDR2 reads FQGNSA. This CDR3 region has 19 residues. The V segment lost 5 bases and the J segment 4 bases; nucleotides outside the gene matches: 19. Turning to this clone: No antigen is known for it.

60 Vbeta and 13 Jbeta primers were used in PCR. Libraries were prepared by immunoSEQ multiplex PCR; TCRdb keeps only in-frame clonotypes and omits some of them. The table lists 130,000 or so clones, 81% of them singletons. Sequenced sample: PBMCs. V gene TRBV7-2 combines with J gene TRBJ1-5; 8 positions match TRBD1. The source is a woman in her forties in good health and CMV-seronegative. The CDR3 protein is CASSDPSWAGGKKNQPQHF. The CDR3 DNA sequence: TGTGCCAGCAGCGACCCCAGTTGGGCAGGGGGCAAGAAGAATCAGCCCCAGCATTTT.